The 18 T cell receptor beta chains given below trace back to one sample, sequenced in a study of cytomegalovirus exposure and HLA in healthy donors. Primers for the PCR totalled 60 Vbeta and 13 Jbeta. Only in-frame clones appear in the TCRdb table, and some are missing; sequencing was by immunoSEQ multiplex PCR. The data show 150,000 to 200,000 clones, approximately 86% seen once. The specimen was PBMCs. Receptor source: a young woman in good health and CMV-seronegative.

The genes are TRBV6-5 and TRBJ2-7; 8 bases map to TRBD1. The CDR3 runs 14 residues. CDR1 is MNHEY and CDR2 is SVGAGI in the germline V gene. V was clipped by 0 bases and J by 4 bases; unmatched bases: 2. CDR3 in amino acids: CASSYSDRGYEQYF. Written as DNA, the CDR3 is TGTGCCAGCAGTTACTCTGACAGGGGTTACGAGCAGTACTTC.

This clone has only one observation. The chain is built from TRBV25-1 and TRBJ1-4; D call uncertain. CDR1 and CDR2 (germline): MGHDK, SYGVNS. The V end lost 5 bases, the J end lost 7 bases, and 17 bases lay between the germline ends. The CDR3 extends over 15 amino acids. The CDR3 sequence: CASSPRVLASEKLFF. The DNA of the CDR3 is TGTGCCAGCAGTCCCCGGGTTTTGGCAAGTGAAAAACTGTTTTTT.

This chain links TRBV7-8 with TRBJ1-1; D might be TRBD1 (5 bases). The length of the CDR3 is 13 residues. The V end lost 10 bases, the J end lost 1 base, and 13 bases lay between the germline ends. Per germline, CDR1 SGHVS and CDR2 FQNEAQ. CDR3 loop: CATGGGANTEAFF. Written as DNA, the CDR3 is TGTGCCACGGGGGGGGGAGCGAACACTGAAGCTTTCTTT.

This clone turned up a few times. This chain's CDR3 is CASSPSGGSYEQYF. CDR3 DNA: TGTGCCAGCAGCCCTAGTGGGGGGAGCTACGAGCAGTACTTC. The J gene is TRBJ2-7, the V gene TRBV4-2, with D possibly being TRBD2 (6 bases). The CDR3 loop spans 14 amino acids. Germline V CDR1 and CDR2: LGHNA, YNFKEQ. V lost 4 bases to trimming and J lost 3 bases, with 13 bases between them.

The CDR3 region has the DNA TGTGCCAGCAGACCGTCCGACAGGCAGCCCCAGCATTTT. Translation: CASRPSDRQPQHF. J is TRBJ1-5 and V is TRBV6-1; TRBD1 might be the D (6 bases). The CDR3 has 13 amino acids. From germline, CDR1 is MNHNS and CDR2 SASEGT. The germline V and J ends were trimmed by 6 bases and 7 bases, with 13 bases remaining between them.

The chain joins TRBV6-1 to TRBJ2-7; TRBD1 might be the D (6 bases). The ends were cut back, 6 bases at V and 4 bases at J, with 13 bases in the middle. Germline-derived CDR1 and CDR2 are MNHNS and SASEGT. This CDR3 has 13 amino acids. This CDR3 is CASSLRTDYEQYF. The CDR3 DNA reads TGTGCCAGCAGCCTTCGGACAGATTACGAGCAGTACTTC.

The V gene is TRBV7-9, the J gene TRBJ2-5; D may be TRBD2 (6 bases). CDR1 is SEHNR and CDR2 is FQNEAQ in the germline V gene (reference sequence). With 5 bases removed from V and 3 bases from J, the gap between germline ends came to 13 bases. This CDR3 has 14 amino acids. The CDR3 nucleotides read TGTGCCAGCAGCCCAAATGCGGGAAAAGAGACCCAGTACTTC. Amino acids: CASSPNAGKETQYF. Together with reference TRBV7-9 and TRBJ2-5, the CDR3 gives the full variable domain: DTGVSQNPRHKITKRGQNVTFRCDPISEHNRLYWYRQTLGQGPEFLTYFQNEAQLEKSRLLSDRFSAERPKGSFSTLEIQRTEQGDSAMYLCASSPNAGKETQYFGPGTRLLVL.

The chain is built from TRBV19 and TRBJ1-1; 8 bases match TRBD1. Germline trimming cut 7 bases from V and 0 bases from J; bases unmatched to any gene: 7. Germline loops: CDR1 LNHDA, CDR2 SQIVND (reference sequence). The length of the CDR3 is 15 residues. The CDR3 is CASTRTGTMNTEAFF. The CDR3, as DNA: TGTGCCAGTACCCGGACAGGGACCATGAACACTGAAGCTTTCTTT.

This sequence joins TRBV7-3 and TRBJ2-6, with D tentatively TRBD2 (7 bases). V lost 0 bases and J 4 bases, leaving 19 bases between the germline ends. Germline assignment: CDR1 SGHTA and CDR2 FQGTGA. CDR3 size: 19 residues. The CDR3 reads CASSLTPIWGGQGANVLTF. CDR3 nucleotide sequence: TGTGCCAGCAGCTTAACTCCGATTTGGGGGGGGCAAGGGGCCAACGTCCTGACTTTC.

CDR3 region: CASSPGLLNTEAFF. CDR3 nucleotide sequence: TGTGCCAGCAGCCCGGGACTCTTGAACACTGAAGCTTTCTTT. This chain links TRBV7-9 with TRBJ1-1; D may be TRBD1 (5 bases). Trimming left V 5 bases short and J 0 bases short, with 10 bases between. The germline V gene encodes CDR1 SEHNR and CDR2 FQNEAQ (reference sequence). The length of the CDR3 is 14 residues.

This clone appeared a single time. J is TRBJ1-2 and V is TRBV18; D is ambiguous. Germline CDR1 reads KGHSH; CDR2 reads LQKENI. The CDR3 is 15 residues long. V was pared by 3 bases and J by 0 bases, with 11 bases between. CDR3 bases: TGTGCCAGCTCACCGTCTAGGGAGGCTAACTATGGCTACACCTTC. Its translation: CASSPSREANYGYTF.

Details on this clone: Distinct nucleotide sequences in the sample also encode this CDR3. The chain uses TRBV9 and TRBJ2-1; 11 bases line up with TRBD1. The length of the CDR3 is 15 residues. Losses at the gene ends were 2 bases for V and 3 bases for J; bases not matched to a gene: 1. Germline V gene lookup returns CDR1 SGDLS and CDR2 YYNGEE. The CDR3 sequence is CASSVGTGGYNEQFF. CDR3 DNA sequence: TGTGCCAGCAGCGTTGGGACAGGGGGCTACAATGAGCAGTTCTTC.

This chain links TRBV23-1 with TRBJ2-7, with D hard to call. TRBV23-1 qualifies as an ORF whose function is uncertain. The CDR3 extends over 11 amino acids. Trimming pared 2 bases from V and 5 bases from J, leaving 4 bases between. The chain's CDR3 is CASSQTDEQYF. As DNA, the CDR3 is TGCGCCAGCAGTCAAACTGACGAGCAGTACTTC.

The chain couples TRBV15 to TRBJ2-7, with TRBD2 as a possible D gene (6 bases). CDR1 is LNHNV and CDR2 is YYDKDF in the germline V gene (reference sequence). The CDR3 consists of 14 residues. V was cut by 5 bases and J by 0 bases, with 11 bases left in between. CDR3 sequence reads: CATSPRGTSYEQYF. As DNA, the CDR3 is TGTGCCACCAGCCCCCGCGGGACCTCCTACGAGCAGTACTTC.

This clone showed up just a few times. The V and J genes are TRBV28 and TRBJ2-7; 9 bases are a match to TRBD1. The J segment lost 2 bases and the V segment lost 7 bases, leaving 6 bases of the junction unmatched. Germline CDR1 reads MDHEN; CDR2 reads SYDVKM. The CDR3 loop spans 14 amino acids. CDR3 amino acids: CASTLGQGPYEQYF. CDR3 DNA: TGTGCCAGCACCCTGGGACAGGGTCCCTACGAGCAGTACTTC.

The rearrangement joins TRBV7-2 to TRBJ1-5; D gene ambiguous. V was clipped by 0 bases and J by 5 bases, with 14 bases between them. The CDR3 is made up of 16 amino acids. CDR1 SGHTA and CDR2 FQGNSA come from the germline V gene. CDR3: CASSLAMGRTDQPQHF. DNA for the CDR3: TGTGCCAGCAGCTTAGCCATGGGGAGGACGGATCAGCCCCAGCATTTT.

This chain joins TRBV6-5 and TRBJ2-3; possible D gene TRBD1, 6 bases. This CDR3 comprises 15 residues. Trimming cost V 6 bases and J 5 bases, with 18 bases left between them. Looked up from germline, CDR1 is MNHEY and CDR2 is SVGAGI. Here the CDR3 DNA reads TGTGCCAGCAGCACAAAACCGATACAGGGAGATACGCAGTATTTT. This encodes CASSTKPIQGDTQYF.

The chain has TRBV2 and TRBJ2-2; 8 nucleotides match TRBD1. Germline values: CDR1 SNHLY, CDR2 FYNNEI. CDR3 length: 14 residues. The trim removed 8 bases at V and 4 bases at J, leaving 6 bases unmatched. The CDR3 is CASQGALGTGELFF. The CDR3, as DNA: TGTGCCAGCCAGGGGGCCTTGGGCACCGGGGAGCTGTTTTTT.